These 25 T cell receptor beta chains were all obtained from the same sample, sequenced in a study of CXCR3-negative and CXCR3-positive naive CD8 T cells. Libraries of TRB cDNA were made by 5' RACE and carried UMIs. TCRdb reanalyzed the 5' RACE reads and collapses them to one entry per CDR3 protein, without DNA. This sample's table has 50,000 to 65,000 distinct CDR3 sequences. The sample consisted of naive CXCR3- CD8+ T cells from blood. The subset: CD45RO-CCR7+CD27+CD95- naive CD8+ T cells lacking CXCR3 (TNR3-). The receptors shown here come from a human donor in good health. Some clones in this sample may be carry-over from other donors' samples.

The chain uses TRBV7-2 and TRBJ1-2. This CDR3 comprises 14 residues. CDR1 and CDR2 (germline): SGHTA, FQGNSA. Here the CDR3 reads CASSEAGIFYGYTF.

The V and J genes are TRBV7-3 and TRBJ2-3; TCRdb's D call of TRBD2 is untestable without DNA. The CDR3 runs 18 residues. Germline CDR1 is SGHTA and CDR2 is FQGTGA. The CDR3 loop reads CASSLTALSGGWTDTQYF.

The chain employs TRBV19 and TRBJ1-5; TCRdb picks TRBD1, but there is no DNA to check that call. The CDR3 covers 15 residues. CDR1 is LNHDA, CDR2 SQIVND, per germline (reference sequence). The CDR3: CASSSIGGSNQPQHF.

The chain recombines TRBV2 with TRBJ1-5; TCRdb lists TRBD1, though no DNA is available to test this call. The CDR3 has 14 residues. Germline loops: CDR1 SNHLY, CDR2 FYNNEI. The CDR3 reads CASSASGANQPQHF.

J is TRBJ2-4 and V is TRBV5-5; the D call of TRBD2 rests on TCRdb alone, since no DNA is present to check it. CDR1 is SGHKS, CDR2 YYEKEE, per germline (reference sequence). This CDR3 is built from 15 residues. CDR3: CASSTGTSESDIQYF.

CDR3 amino acids: CASSQSDTQYF. The V call is TRBV7-9, the J call TRBJ2-3. This CDR3 region has 11 residues. The germline V gene has CDR1 SEHNR and CDR2 FQNEAQ (reference sequence).

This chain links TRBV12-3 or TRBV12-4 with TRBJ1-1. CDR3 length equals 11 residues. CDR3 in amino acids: CASSFPPEAFF.

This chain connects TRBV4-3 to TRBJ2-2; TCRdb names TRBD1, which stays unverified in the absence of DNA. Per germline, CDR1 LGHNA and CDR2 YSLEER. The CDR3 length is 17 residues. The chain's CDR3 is CASSQDLAGGVTGELFF.

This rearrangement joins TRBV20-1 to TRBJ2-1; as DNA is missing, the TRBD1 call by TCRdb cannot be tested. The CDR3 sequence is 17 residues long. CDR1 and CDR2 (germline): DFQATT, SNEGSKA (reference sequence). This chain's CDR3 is CSARDQQGPTAVNEQFF.

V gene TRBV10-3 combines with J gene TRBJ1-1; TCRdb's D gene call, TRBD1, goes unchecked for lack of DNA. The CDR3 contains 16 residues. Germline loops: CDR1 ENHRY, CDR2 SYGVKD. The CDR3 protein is CAISESAGQGETEAFF.

CDR3 region: CASSLAGRNYGYTF. The rearrangement joins TRBV6-5 to TRBJ1-2. The germline gives CDR1 MNHEY, CDR2 SVGAGI. The CDR3 consists of 14 residues.

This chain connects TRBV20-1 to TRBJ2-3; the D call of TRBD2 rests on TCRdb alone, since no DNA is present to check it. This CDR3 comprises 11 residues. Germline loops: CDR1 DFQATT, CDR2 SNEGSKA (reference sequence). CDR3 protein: CSASYGTRKYF.

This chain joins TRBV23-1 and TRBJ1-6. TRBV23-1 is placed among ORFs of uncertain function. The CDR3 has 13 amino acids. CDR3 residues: CASNWSYNSPLHF.

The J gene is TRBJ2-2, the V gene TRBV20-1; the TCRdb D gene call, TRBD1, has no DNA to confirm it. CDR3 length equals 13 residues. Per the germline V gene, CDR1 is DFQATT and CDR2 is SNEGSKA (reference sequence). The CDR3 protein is CSARRGITGELFF.

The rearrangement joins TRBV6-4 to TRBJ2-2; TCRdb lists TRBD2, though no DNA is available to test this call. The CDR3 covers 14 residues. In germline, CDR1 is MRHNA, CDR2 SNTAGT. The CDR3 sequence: CASSVGLNTGELFF.

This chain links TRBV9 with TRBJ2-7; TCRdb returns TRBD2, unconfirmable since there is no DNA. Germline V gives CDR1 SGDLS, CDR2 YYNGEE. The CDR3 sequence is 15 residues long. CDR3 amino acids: CASSAYVAGGAEQYF.

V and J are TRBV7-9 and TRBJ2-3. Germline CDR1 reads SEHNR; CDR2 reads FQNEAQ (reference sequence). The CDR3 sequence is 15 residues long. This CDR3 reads CASSPMTPSTDTQYF.

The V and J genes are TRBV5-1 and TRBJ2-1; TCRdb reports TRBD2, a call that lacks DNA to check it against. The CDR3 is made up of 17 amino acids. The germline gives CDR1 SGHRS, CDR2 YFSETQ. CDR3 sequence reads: CASSLESSGGAWDEQFF.

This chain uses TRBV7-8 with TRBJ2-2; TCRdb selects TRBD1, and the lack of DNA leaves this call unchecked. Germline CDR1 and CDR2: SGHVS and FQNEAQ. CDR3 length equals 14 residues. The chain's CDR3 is CASSYDRNTGELFF.

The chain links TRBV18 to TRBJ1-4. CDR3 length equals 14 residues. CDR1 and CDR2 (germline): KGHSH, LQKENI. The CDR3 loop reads CASSPPERNEKLFF. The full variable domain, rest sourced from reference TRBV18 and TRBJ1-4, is NAGVMQNPRHLVRRRGQEARLRCSPMKGHSHVYWYRQLPEEGLKFMVYLQKENIIDESGMPKERFSAEFPKEGPSILRIQQVVRGDSAAYFCASSPPERNEKLFFGSGTQLSVL.

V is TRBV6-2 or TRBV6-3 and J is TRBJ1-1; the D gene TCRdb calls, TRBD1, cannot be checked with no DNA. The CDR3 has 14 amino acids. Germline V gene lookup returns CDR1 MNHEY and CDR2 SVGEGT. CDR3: CASSDLTGHTEAFF.

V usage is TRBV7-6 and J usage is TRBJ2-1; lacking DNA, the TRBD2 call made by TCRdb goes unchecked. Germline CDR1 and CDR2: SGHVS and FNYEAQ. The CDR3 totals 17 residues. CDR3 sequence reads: CASSAHPSAGGYNEQFF.

The CDR3 reads CASSFAQSGNTIYF. V usage is TRBV12-3 or TRBV12-4 and J usage is TRBJ1-3. The CDR3 is made up of 14 amino acids.

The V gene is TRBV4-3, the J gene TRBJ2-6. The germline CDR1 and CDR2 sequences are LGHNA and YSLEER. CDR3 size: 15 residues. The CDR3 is CASTPGASGANVLTF.

CDR3 in amino acids: CASSPRDRLTDTQYF. The gene calls are TRBV7-2 and TRBJ2-3; TCRdb names TRBD1, which stays unverified in the absence of DNA. In germline, CDR1 is SGHTA, CDR2 FQGNSA. The CDR3 length is 15 residues. Drawing the rest from reference TRBV7-2 and TRBJ2-3, the complete variable domain is GAGVSQSPSNKVTEKGKDVELRCDPISGHTALYWYRQSLGQGLEFLIYFQGNSAPDKSGLPSDRFSAERTGGSVSTLTIQRTQQEDSAVYLCASSPRDRLTDTQYFGPGTRLTVL.